A selection of T cell receptor beta chains follows, all from one sample in a study of T cell responses to AZD1222 COVID-19 vaccine. Some clones are missing from TCRdb's copy, which holds only in-frame ones; the method was immunoSEQ multiplex PCR. The repertoire holds 110,000 or so clones, with roughly 84% as singletons. The source material was peripheral blood, sampled 28 days after the second AZD1222 dose. The origin of the receptors is an adult who received the AZD1222 COVID-19 vaccine. CDR3s include the opening cysteine and the closing phenylalanine or tryptophan. Each record gives: CDR3 length, J gene, clone size, D gene, V gene, CDR3 protein, CDR3 DNA. The D gene is left open where the match is weak. Clone size is not always given. Where it is, it says once, few, many or a class for expanded clones.

15 | TRBJ2-1 | few | . | TRBV5-8 | CASSLEGGSYNEQFF | TGTGCCAGCAGCTTGGAAGGTGGATCGTACAATGAGCAGTTCTTC
15 | TRBJ2-5 | once | TRBD1 | TRBV7-9 | CASSFRQGTQETQYF | TGTGCCAGCAGCTTTAGACAGGGGACTCAAGAGACCCAGTACTTC
16 | TRBJ2-1 | . | . | TRBV27 | CASSLSEGERGNEQFF | TGTGCCAGCAGTTTATCGGAGGGAGAGAGAGGCAATGAGCAGTTCTTC
16 | TRBJ1-1 | many | TRBD1 | TRBV18 | CASSPGTGGAETEAFF | TGTGCCAGCTCACCGGGGACAGGGGGCGCAGAGACTGAAGCTTTCTTT
14 | TRBJ1-3 | . | . | TRBV27 | CASSPSSSGNTIYF | TGTGCCAGCAGTCCGTCCAGCTCTGGAAACACCATATATTTT
16 | TRBJ2-7 | . | TRBD1 | TRBV6-4 | CASSKNLGQGIHEQYF | TGTGCCAGCAGTAAGAACCTGGGACAGGGGATCCACGAGCAGTACTTC
15 | TRBJ1-5 | . | . | TRBV5-8 | CASSLWRQGPQPQHF | TGTGCCAGCAGCTTGTGGCGGCAGGGGCCTCAGCCCCAGCATTTT
16 | TRBJ1-4 | . | . | TRBV4-3 | CASSQNSGTFSEKLFF | TGCGCCAGCAGCCAGAACTCCGGGACATTTAGTGAAAAACTGTTTTTT
14 | TRBJ1-2 | . | . | TRBV10-3 | CAISDSEGDYGYTF | TGTGCCATCAGTGATAGCGAGGGCGACTATGGCTACACCTTC
16 | TRBJ1-2 | . | . | TRBV6-4 | CASSDSVALANYGYTF | TGTGCCAGCAGTGACTCGGTAGCATTAGCTAACTATGGCTACACCTTC
15 | TRBJ2-7 | once | TRBD2 | TRBV5-1 | CASSFHGGESYEQYF | TGCGCCAGCAGCTTTCATGGGGGGGAGAGCTACGAGCAGTACTTC
14 | TRBJ1-1 | . | TRBD1 | TRBV23-1 | CASSHRQGGTEAFF | TGCGCCAGCAGTCATCGTCAGGGGGGCACTGAAGCTTTCTTT
15 | TRBJ2-1 | . | TRBD2 | TRBV27 | CASSGGTSGLNEQFF | TGTGCCAGCAGTGGCGGGACTAGCGGTCTGAATGAGCAGTTCTTC
14 | TRBJ1-5 | . | . | TRBV19 | CASSIGQGTQPQHF | TGTGCCAGTAGTATAGGGCAGGGGACTCAGCCCCAGCATTTT
14 | TRBJ1-2 | . | . | TRBV7-9 | CASSPIGQGHGYTF | TGTGCCAGCAGCCCAATCGGGCAGGGACATGGCTACACCTTC
16 | TRBJ1-6 | . | . | TRBV5-8 | CASSGDRDKYNSPLHF | TGTGCCAGCAGCGGGGACCGGGACAAGTATAATTCACCCCTCCACTTT
16 | TRBJ1-5 | . | TRBD1 | TRBV27 | CASSLIPGTGNQPQHF | TGTGCCAGCAGTCTGATTCCCGGGACAGGGAATCAGCCCCAGCATTTT
13 | TRBJ2-7 | . | . | TRBV4-3 | CASSQARRDPQYF | TGCGCCAGCAGCCAAGCGAGGAGAGATCCGCAGTACTTC
14 | TRBJ2-7 | . | . | TRBV27 | CASSPGPHSDEQYF | TGTGCCAGCAGTCCGGGACCCCATAGTGACGAGCAGTACTTC
16 | TRBJ2-1 | . | . | TRBV19 | CASSIQGGELYNEQFF | TGTGCCAGTAGTATACAAGGGGGGGAGTTATACAATGAGCAGTTCTTC
15 | TRBJ1-5 | . | . | TRBV19 | CASSITRQPLSPQHF | TGTGCCAGTAGTATCACTCGACAGCCCCTATCCCCCCAGCATTTT
11 | TRBJ2-5 | . | . | TRBV7-2 | CASMEGETQYF | TGTGCCAGCATGGAGGGTGAGACCCAGTACTTC
16 | TRBJ1-5 | . | . | TRBV16 | CASTPTRIGGNQPQHF | TGTGCCAGCACCCCTACGAGGATCGGGGGGAATCAGCCCCAGCATTTT
13 | TRBJ1-3 | . | . | TRBV4-1 | CASSQDRGNTIYF | TGCGCCAGCAGCCAAGACCGGGGAAACACCATATATTTT
13 | TRBJ1-5 | . | . | TRBV29-1 | CSVAAGADQPQHF | TGCAGCGTGGCAGCGGGGGCAGATCAGCCCCAGCATTTT
19 | TRBJ1-6 | . | . | TRBV7-9 | CASSLAPSGVWGRVSPLHF | TGTGCCAGCAGCTTAGCGCCCAGCGGGGTTTGGGGACGGGTTTCACCCCTCCACTTT
13 | TRBJ2-7 | once | . | TRBV19 | CASSMNRNYEQYF | TGTGCCAGTAGTATGAACAGGAACTACGAGCAGTACTTC
13 | TRBJ1-2 | . | . | TRBV30 | CAWSVGRGDGYTF | TGTGCCTGGAGTGTTGGCAGGGGCGATGGCTACACCTTC
16 | TRBJ1-3 | . | . | TRBV7-9 | CASSLSVGHSGNTIYF | TGTGCCAGCAGCTTATCGGTGGGACATAGTGGAAACACCATATATTTT
15 | TRBJ1-3 | . | . | TRBV5-4 | CASSSPAATGNTIYF | TGTGCCAGCAGCTCCCCCGCAGCAACTGGAAACACCATATATTTT
14 | TRBJ2-7 | . | . | TRBV18 | CASSPYGAAGEQYF | TGTGCCAGCTCACCATACGGGGCTGCGGGCGAGCAGTACTTC
14 | TRBJ1-1 | few | . | TRBV7-9 | CASSLEGGRQEAFF | TGTGCCAGCAGCTTAGAGGGTGGGCGGCAGGAAGCTTTCTTT
12 | TRBJ1-3 | . | . | TRBV7-2 | CASSPRGNTIYF | TGTGCCAGCAGCCCCCGGGGAAACACCATATATTTT
18 | TRBJ1-5 | . | TRBD1 | TRBV15 | CATSRDAAGGRSNQPQHF | TGTGCCACCAGCAGAGATGCTGCAGGGGGCAGGAGCAATCAGCCCCAGCATTTT
12 | TRBJ1-2 | . | . | TRBV4-1 | CASFRQNYGYTF | TGCGCCAGCTTCAGGCAAAACTATGGCTACACCTTC
15 | TRBJ2-1 | once | TRBD2 | TRBV7-2 | CASSLAAGTYNEQFF | TGTGCCAGCAGCTTAGCAGCGGGGACGTACAATGAGCAGTTCTTC
14 | TRBJ1-2 | . | . | TRBV10-3 | CAIRQDQTNYGYTF | TGTGCCATCAGACAGGACCAGACTAACTATGGCTACACCTTC
14 | TRBJ1-1 | . | TRBD1 | TRBV19 | CASSPRTGETEAFF | TGTGCCAGTAGTCCCAGGACAGGGGAAACTGAAGCTTTCTTT
14 | TRBJ2-2 | . | TRBD2 | TRBV15 | CATRRAGGTGELFF | TGTGCCACCAGGAGAGCGGGAGGAACCGGGGAGCTGTTTTTT
13 | TRBJ2-2 | . | . | TRBV7-2 | CASSPRHTGELFF | TGTGCCAGCAGCCCAAGACACACCGGGGAGCTGTTTTTT
13 | TRBJ1-2 | . | . | TRBV6-1 | CASSEMRVFGYTF | TGTGCCAGCAGTGAAATGAGGGTCTTTGGCTACACCTTC
16 | TRBJ2-5 | . | . | TRBV9 | CASSVDGGPYQETQYF | TGTGCCAGCAGCGTAGATGGTGGTCCCTACCAAGAGACCCAGTACTTC
15 | TRBJ2-3 | once | TRBD1 | TRBV3-1/TRBV3-2 | CASSHRDRVSATQYF | TGTGCCAGCAGCCACCGGGACAGGGTGTCCGCTACGCAGTATTTT
13 | TRBJ2-5 | . | . | TRBV5-4 | CASSFRGGETQYF | TGTGCCAGCAGCTTTAGGGGGGGAGAGACCCAGTACTTC
14 | TRBJ1-1 | . | . | TRBV7-3 | CASSSGGRRTEAFF | TGTGCCAGCAGCTCCGGGGGGAGACGGACTGAAGCTTTCTTT
16 | TRBJ2-2 | . | . | TRBV18 | CASSPPRDLNTGELFF | TGTGCCAGCTCACCACCCCGGGACTTAAACACCGGGGAGCTGTTTTTT
15 | TRBJ1-1 | once | TRBD1 | TRBV7-2 | CASSLAPGGRPEAFF | TGTGCCAGCAGCTTAGCCCCAGGGGGGAGGCCTGAAGCTTTCTTT
15 | TRBJ2-1 | . | . | TRBV5-4 | CASSLGASSYNEQFF | TGTGCCAGCAGCTTGGGGGCGAGCTCCTACAATGAGCAGTTCTTC
14 | TRBJ1-5 | . | . | TRBV27 | CASSQGSGSQPQHF | TGTGCCAGCAGTCAGGGCTCGGGTAGTCAGCCCCAGCATTTT
16 | TRBJ1-4 | . | TRBD1 | TRBV4-1 | CASSPGQGGLREKLFF | TGCGCCAGCAGCCCCGGACAGGGGGGATTGAGGGAAAAACTGTTTTTT
11 | TRBJ2-1 | . | . | TRBV21-1 | CASSKRGEQFF | TGTGCCAGCAGCAAGAGGGGTGAGCAGTTCTTC
16 | TRBJ2-2 | few | TRBD1 | TRBV24-1 | CATSDPGQGATGELFF | TGTGCCACCAGTGATCCGGGACAGGGGGCAACCGGGGAGCTGTTTTTT
15 | TRBJ2-1 | . | TRBD1 | TRBV2 | CASSENNVLRDRQFF | TGTGCCAGCAGTGAGAACAACGTGCTCCGGGACAGGCAGTTCTTC
12 | TRBJ1-6 | . | . | TRBV3-1/TRBV3-2 | CASSPRSGPLHF | TGTGCCAGCAGCCCGCGGTCGGGTCCCCTCCACTTT
12 | TRBJ1-2 | . | . | TRBV2 | CASRGTVLGYTF | TGTGCCAGCAGGGGGACGGTATTAGGCTACACCTTC
18 | TRBJ2-3 | . | . | TRBV6-1 | CASSEALRGGRGTDTQYF | TGTGCCAGCAGTGAAGCGCTTCGAGGTGGGCGCGGCACAGATACGCAGTATTTT
14 | TRBJ1-4 | . | TRBD1 | TRBV13 | CASSLRTGGEKLFF | TGTGCCAGCAGCCTCCGGACAGGGGGAGAAAAACTGTTTTTT
15 | TRBJ1-2 | . | TRBD1 | TRBV10-3 | CAISEPRTGAGGYTF | TGTGCCATCAGTGAGCCACGGACAGGGGCAGGTGGCTACACCTTC